The 29 T cell receptor beta chains in this list originate from one sample, sequenced in a study of blood T cell repertoires in COVID-19. Clones were sequenced by immunoSEQ multiplex PCR, and TCRdb holds only the in-frame ones, with some missing. Among over 200,000 clones listed, over 80% were seen once. Sequenced material: peripheral blood. The receptors here all came from a human donor in a cohort sampled during active COVID-19.

The chain is built from TRBV7-9 and TRBJ1-1; 7 bases line up with TRBD1. The CDR3 sequence is 14 residues long. Trimming removed 1 base from V and 6 bases from J; junction bases left unmatched: 5. The germline gives CDR1 SEHNR, CDR2 FQNEAQ (reference sequence). The DNA of the CDR3 is TGTGCCAGCAGCTTAGAGGGGGCGAGGTCTGAAGCTTTCTTT. It specifies CASSLEGARSEAFF. The whole variable domain, remainder taken from reference TRBV7-9 and TRBJ1-1, is DTGVSQNPRHKITKRGQNVTFRCDPISEHNRLYWYRQTLGQGPEFLTYFQNEAQLEKSRLLSDRFSAERPKGSFSTLEIQRTEQGDSAMYLCASSLEGARSEAFFGQGTRLTVV.

The rearrangement links TRBV23-1 to TRBJ1-2; D is possibly TRBD1 (5 bases). TRBV23-1 is noted as an ORF with a role that remains uncertain. This CDR3 comprises 15 residues. Written as DNA, the CDR3 is TGCGAAAGCAACGGCCGGGGGTCTGGGGACTATGGCTACACCTTC. This encodes CESNGRGSGDYGYTF.

This clone was seen once. The rearrangement links TRBV7-2 to TRBJ2-7, with D possibly matching TRBD2 (5 bases). Germline-derived CDR1 and CDR2 are SGHTA and FQGNSA. The length of the CDR3 is 13 residues. V gave up 6 bases and J gave up 1 base, with 10 bases separating them. The CDR3 DNA sequence: TGTGCCAGCAGTTCAAGCGGTTCCTACGAGCAGTACTTC. Amino acid sequence: CASSSSGSYEQYF.

In its sample, this clone was seen a few times. This chain joins TRBV2 and TRBJ2-2; 12 bases align to TRBD2. The CDR3 consists of 14 residues. J was trimmed by 8 bases and V by 8 bases; bases with no gene match: 6. Germline V CDR1 and CDR2: SNHLY, FYNNEI. CDR3 in amino acids: CASWTSGISGELFF. CDR3 DNA: TGTGCCAGCTGGACTAGCGGGATTTCAGGGGAGCTGTTTTTT.

This chain connects TRBV2 to TRBJ1-6; D is possibly TRBD1 (5 bases). Germline loops: CDR1 SNHLY, CDR2 FYNNEI. V lost 9 bases, J lost 14 bases, and 14 bases lay in between. This CDR3 is 11 amino acids long. The CDR3 is CARRDRGSLHF. The CDR3 DNA follows: TGTGCCAGACGGGACCGGGGGTCCCTCCACTTT. Together with reference TRBV2 and TRBJ1-6, the CDR3 gives the full variable domain: EPEVTQTPSHQVTQMGQEVILRCVPISNHLYFYWYRQILGQKVEFLVSFYNNEISEKSEIFDDQFSVERPDGSNFTLKIRSTKLEDSAMYFCARRDRGSLHFGNGTRLTVT.

The J gene is TRBJ2-1, the V gene TRBV28; 15 bases fit TRBD2. CDR1 and CDR2 (germline): MDHEN, SYDVKM. This CDR3 is 19 amino acids long. Losses at the gene ends were 5 bases for V and 4 bases for J; bases not matched to a gene: 12. The DNA of the CDR3 is TGTGCCAGCAGTCAAACGGGACTAGCGGGAGGCCAGACGTACAATGAGCAGTTCTTC. As protein: CASSQTGLAGGQTYNEQFF.

The chain links TRBV6-6 to TRBJ2-7; 12 positions agree with TRBD2. CDR1 is MNHNY, CDR2 SVGAGI, per germline (reference sequence). The CDR3 runs 15 residues. The V gene end was trimmed by 5 bases and the J gene end by 2 bases; junction bases not matched to a gene: 4. As DNA, the CDR3 is TGTGCCAGCAGTCGCCGGACTAGCGGGACCTACGAGCAGTACTTC. This translates into CASSRRTSGTYEQYF.

Regarding this clone: A read error is possible here, since a much larger clone lies one base away. The chain recombines TRBV27 with TRBJ2-7; D call uncertain. V was shortened by 4 bases and J by 3 bases, with 4 bases between the two germline ends. The length of the CDR3 is 11 residues. The germline gives CDR1 MNHEY, CDR2 SMNVEV (reference sequence). This CDR3 reads CASSSYYEQYF. CDR3 nucleotide sequence: TGTGCCAGCAGTTCCTACTACGAGCAGTACTTC.

The V gene is TRBV7-9, the J gene TRBJ2-7, with TRBD1 matching over 7 bases. V shed 4 bases, J shed 6 bases, and the junction held 6 bases outside the gene matches. CDR3 size: 13 residues. Looked up from germline, CDR1 is SEHNR and CDR2 is FQNEAQ (reference sequence). The DNA for the CDR3 is TGTGCCAGCAGCTATGGGACAGTTGGCGAGCAGTACTTC. Its translation is CASSYGTVGEQYF.

The chain is built from TRBV27 and TRBJ2-7, with D unclear. V was pared by 1 base and J by 1 base, with 5 bases between. The CDR3 sequence is 13 residues long. Germline V CDR1 and CDR2: MNHEY, SMNVEV (reference sequence). The CDR3 DNA follows: TGTGCCAGCAGTTTATTCGTGTCCTACGAGCAGTACTTC. Translated, it gives CASSLFVSYEQYF.

The gene calls are TRBV18 and TRBJ1-1, with D possibly matching TRBD1 (6 bases). Germline V gene lookup returns CDR1 KGHSH and CDR2 LQKENI. Trimming cost V 3 bases and J 5 bases, with 16 bases left between them. This CDR3 contains 15 residues. Here the CDR3 DNA reads TGTGCCAGCTCACCGTCCGGACAGTTTCGGACTGAAGCTTTCTTT. As protein: CASSPSGQFRTEAFF.

The chain combines TRBV7-3 with TRBJ2-2; D gene uncertain. V was trimmed by 5 bases and J by 3 bases, leaving 4 bases between them. This CDR3 region has 12 residues. CDR1 and CDR2 (germline): SGHTA, FQGTGA. CDR3 in DNA: TGTGCCAGCAGCCCTGACACCGGGGAGCTGTTTTTT. Translation gives CASSPDTGELFF.

V is TRBV11-1 and J is TRBJ1-1, with a weak D call TRBD1 (6 bases). In germline, CDR1 is SGHAT, CDR2 FQDESV (reference sequence). The germline V and J ends were trimmed by 5 bases and 6 bases, with 13 bases remaining between them. CDR3 size: 13 residues. CDR3 protein: CASSRLQGAEAFF. The CDR3 DNA follows: TGTGCCAGCAGCCGATTACAGGGTGCTGAAGCTTTCTTT.

The chain uses TRBV7-9 and TRBJ1-1, with 7 bases matching TRBD1. Unmatched junction bases numbered 7, after V lost 2 bases and J lost 4 bases. The length of the CDR3 is 15 residues. In germline, CDR1 is SEHNR, CDR2 FQNEAQ (reference sequence). The DNA for the CDR3 is TGTGCCAGCAGCTTATGGACAGGAGTGGGCACTGAAGCTTTCTTT. It codes for CASSLWTGVGTEAFF. The full variable domain, rest sourced from reference TRBV7-9 and TRBJ1-1, is DTGVSQNPRHKITKRGQNVTFRCDPISEHNRLYWYRQTLGQGPEFLTYFQNEAQLEKSRLLSDRFSAERPKGSFSTLEIQRTEQGDSAMYLCASSLWTGVGTEAFFGQGTRLTVV.

The chain uses TRBV7-6 and TRBJ2-7; 9 positions match TRBD2. V was clipped by 4 bases and J by 2 bases; unmatched bases: 9. The CDR3 has 16 residues. CDR1 and CDR2 (germline): SGHVS, FNYEAQ. The DNA for the CDR3 is TGTGCCAGCAGCTCCCTTACTAGCGGGTTTCCCTACGAGCAGTACTTC. Translation gives CASSSLTSGFPYEQYF.

This CDR3 reads CASSLGGEVGGYTF. The CDR3 bases are TGTGCCAGCAGCTTAGGTGGAGAGGTGGGTGGCTACACCTTC. The chain uses TRBV7-9 and TRBJ1-2; D remains ambiguous. Trimming pared 1 base from V and 7 bases from J, leaving 13 bases between. CDR3 length equals 14 residues. Germline V gene lookup returns CDR1 SEHNR and CDR2 FQNEAQ (reference sequence).

The chain joins TRBV27 to TRBJ2-3; D not certain. Trimming left V 3 bases short and J 4 bases short, with 14 bases between. The CDR3 runs to 15 residues. CDR1 is MNHEY, CDR2 SMNVEV, per germline (reference sequence). CDR3 sequence (DNA): TGTGCCAGCAGTTTTCGAGACGGAGTTTCAGATACGCAGTATTTT. Protein sequence: CASSFRDGVSDTQYF.

This chain uses TRBV18 with TRBJ2-7; 11 nucleotides agree with TRBD1. Germline CDR1 KGHSH, CDR2 LQKENI. This CDR3 region has 14 residues. V was pared by 5 bases and J by 5 bases, with 5 bases of the junction left unmatched. The CDR3 spells CASSADRGRHEQYF. The CDR3 nucleotides are TGTGCCAGCTCAGCGGACAGGGGGCGGCACGAGCAGTACTTC.

The gene calls are TRBV18 and TRBJ2-6; no clear D. The CDR3 spans 18 residues. Trimming left V 0 bases short and J 0 bases short, with 12 bases between. CDR1 and CDR2 (germline): KGHSH, LQKENI. The CDR3 region is CASSPPFSAGSGANVLTF. The CDR3 bases are TGTGCCAGCTCACCACCTTTCAGCGCCGGCTCTGGGGCCAACGTCCTGACTTTC.

The chain carries TRBV7-2 and TRBJ2-3; 8 nucleotides line up with TRBD2. Per germline, CDR1 SGHTA and CDR2 FQGNSA. J lost 5 bases, V lost 4 bases, and 14 bases had no gene match. There are 17 residues in the CDR3. The CDR3 bases are TGTGCCAGCAGCTCCCCTAGCGGGTCGATGCCCAGAGATACGCAGTATTTT. This sequence encodes CASSSPSGSMPRDTQYF.

The rearrangement links TRBV30 to TRBJ2-5, with TRBD2 matching 11 bases. V was pared by 5 bases and J by 2 bases, with 7 bases of the junction left unmatched. CDR3 length equals 15 residues. CDR1 is GTSNPN and CDR2 is SVGIG in the germline V gene (reference sequence). As DNA, the CDR3 is TGTGCCTGGGTGGATAGCGGGAGGGGTCAAGAGACCCAGTACTTC. As protein: CAWVDSGRGQETQYF.

V gene TRBV7-6 combines with J gene TRBJ2-1, with D possibly matching TRBD2 (5 bases). CDR3 size: 17 residues. The V end was cut by 1 base, the J end by 7 bases, with 20 bases between. Germline V gene data show CDR1 as SGHVS and CDR2 as FNYEAQ. In DNA form, the CDR3 reads TGTGCCAGCAGCTTAGTCTTAGTATCGGGAAGTAGAAATGAGCAGTTCTTC. Translated: CASSLVLVSGSRNEQFF. Based on the CDR3 plus reference TRBV7-6 and TRBJ2-1, the full variable domain is GAGVSQSPRYKVTKRGQDVALRCDPISGHVSLYWYRQALGQGPEFLTYFNYEAQQDKSGLPNDRFSAERPEGSISTLTIQRTEQRDSAMYRCASSLVLVSGSRNEQFFGPGTRLTVL.

The V and J genes are TRBV28 and TRBJ1-5; perhaps TRBD1 as D (5 bases). The germline V and J ends were trimmed by 3 bases and 4 bases, with 13 bases remaining between them. CDR1 MDHEN and CDR2 SYDVKM come from the germline V gene. The length of the CDR3 is 15 residues. The CDR3, as DNA: TGTGCCAGCAGTTTGGGGCAGAGAATGAATCAGCCCCAGCATTTT. Protein: CASSLGQRMNQPQHF.

A note on this clone: The same CDR3 is also encoded by other DNA sequences in this sample. The genes are TRBV18 and TRBJ1-5, with D perhaps matching TRBD1 (6 bases). The CDR3 has 15 residues. The germline V and J ends were trimmed by 3 bases and 0 bases, with 9 bases remaining between them. CDR1 is KGHSH, CDR2 LQKENI, per germline. CDR3 coding DNA: TGTGCCAGCTCACCCGGACAGAATAGCAATCAGCCCCAGCATTTT. Residues: CASSPGQNSNQPQHF.

The chain uses TRBV20-1 and TRBJ2-7, with 8 bases matching TRBD2. CDR3 length: 15 residues. V trimming: 3 bases; J trimming: 1 base; junction bases outside the gene matches: 8. Germline V CDR1 and CDR2: DFQATT, SNEGSKA (reference sequence). The DNA of the CDR3 is TGCAGTGCTAGTGTTACTAGCGGACTTTCCTACGAGCAGTACTTC. It translates to CSASVTSGLSYEQYF.

The J gene is TRBJ1-1, the V gene TRBV30; maybe TRBD1 (6 bases). V lost 0 bases and J lost 4, with 18 bases in between. Germline CDR1 reads GTSNPN; CDR2 reads SVGIG (reference sequence). The CDR3 loop spans 16 amino acids. CDR3 nucleotide sequence: TGTGCCTGGAGTGTAATCCCTGGGGGCCCGGGCACTGAAGCTTTCTTT. Protein: CAWSVIPGGPGTEAFF.

This clone was observed a single time. CDR3 sequence: CASSQDDDRANIQYF. The CDR3 DNA sequence: TGCGCCAGCAGCCAAGATGATGACAGGGCGAACATTCAGTACTTC. V usage is TRBV4-3 and J usage is TRBJ2-4, with 7 bases matching TRBD1. This CDR3 spans 15 amino acids. CDR1 is LGHNA and CDR2 is YSLEER in the germline V gene. V lost 0 bases and J lost 7; bases outside the gene matches: 6.

The genes are TRBV4-3 and TRBJ2-3; 10 bases are a match to TRBD2. The germline V gene encodes CDR1 LGHNA and CDR2 YSLEER. V gave up 1 base and J gave up 1 base; unmatched junction bases: 8. The CDR3 covers 18 residues. As DNA, the CDR3 is TGCGCCAGCAGCCAAGCCTCTAGCGGGAGCCGAGGCACAGATACGCAGTATTTT. Its protein product is CASSQASSGSRGTDTQYF.

The chain recombines TRBV6-1 with TRBJ2-1; weak D call: TRBD2 (6 bases). This CDR3 region has 12 residues. The V and J ends lost 2 bases and 9 bases respectively, with 8 bases between them. Germline CDR1 reads MNHNS; CDR2 reads SASEGT. CDR3 sequence (DNA): TGTGCCAGCAGTGAATTGGGGGGTGAGCAGTTCTTC. This codes for CASSELGGEQFF.